This is a list of T cell receptor beta chains from one sample in a study of cytomegalovirus exposure and HLA in healthy donors. Sequencing used immunoSEQ multiplex PCR; TCRdb keeps in-frame clones, though not all of them. Of under 250,000 clones listed, around 80% are singletons. Sequenced: PBMCs. The receptors stem from a woman aged 25 to 39 in good health and CMV-seropositive. Both conserved end residues are part of each CDR3. Fields, in order: J gene, V gene, D gene, clone size, CDR3 protein, CDR3 DNA. A D gene is named only where the DNA matches it firmly. Not all rows give a size; the values are once, few, many and, for expanded clones, a class.

TRBJ2-5,TRBV7-6,TRBD2,.,CASLGPTSGGGGETQYF,TGTGCCAGCTTGGGGCCGACTAGCGGGGGCGGGGGAGAGACCCAGTACTTC
TRBJ1-2,TRBV10-1,.,few,CASSESTRQAPSNYGYTF,TGCGCCAGCAGTGAGTCTACGAGACAGGCGCCCTCTAACTATGGCTACACCTTC
TRBJ1-4,TRBV27,TRBD1,.,CASTAPGTELSATNEKLFF,TGTGCCAGCACCGCCCCCGGGACAGAGTTGTCTGCAACTAATGAAAAACTGTTTTTT
TRBJ2-3,TRBV6-5,.,once,CASSYEAGLQDTQYF,TGTGCCAGCAGTTACGAGGCGGGGCTCCAAGATACGCAGTATTTT
TRBJ1-1,TRBV4-1,.,.,CASSQVQRVEAFF,TGCGCCAGCAGCCAAGTACAGAGAGTGGAAGCTTTCTTT
TRBJ2-1,TRBV6-5,TRBD2,.,CASTSGAWNEQFF,TGTGCCAGCACTAGCGGGGCATGGAATGAGCAGTTCTTC
TRBJ2-2,TRBV10-3,TRBD1,.,CAIRSGTANTGELFF,TGTGCCATCAGATCCGGGACAGCGAACACCGGGGAGCTGTTTTTT
TRBJ2-1,TRBV2,.,few,CASSQQEEQFF,TGTGCCAGCAGTCAACAGGAGGAGCAGTTCTTC
TRBJ2-2,TRBV29-1,TRBD1,.,CSVSLGQGLNLGELFF,TGCAGCGTCTCCCTCGGACAGGGTCTTAACCTCGGGGAGCTGTTTTTT
TRBJ2-7,TRBV6-6,TRBD2,.,CASSRLAGGYEQYF,TGTGCCAGCAGCCGACTAGCGGGAGGCTACGAGCAGTACTTC
TRBJ2-6,TRBV7-6,.,.,CASSFTAAGIGVANVLTF,TGTGCCAGCAGCTTTACGGCGGCAGGGATTGGAGTGGCCAACGTCCTGACTTTC
TRBJ1-2,TRBV5-6,TRBD1,.,CASSFGQGVVGYTF,TGTGCCAGCAGCTTCGGACAGGGAGTAGTAGGCTACACCTTC
TRBJ1-1,TRBV2,TRBD1,.,CASSQRRQGYTEAFF,TGTGCCAGCAGTCAACGGCGACAGGGGTACACTGAAGCTTTCTTT
TRBJ2-7,TRBV4-1,.,.,CASRQIDSPSYEQYF,TGCGCCAGCAGACAAATCGACAGTCCCTCCTACGAGCAGTACTTC
TRBJ1-4,TRBV4-1,TRBD1,.,CASSLDRGAEKLFF,TGCGCCAGCAGCCTGGACAGGGGGGCGGAAAAACTGTTTTTT
TRBJ2-6,TRBV19,.,.,CASSMRVSGANVLTF,TGTGCCAGTAGTATGAGGGTGTCTGGGGCCAACGTCCTGACTTTC
TRBJ2-5,TRBV5-6,TRBD1,.,CASSFPGGSETQYF,TGTGCCAGCAGTTTTCCAGGGGGCTCAGAGACCCAGTACTTC
TRBJ1-1,TRBV11-2,.,.,CASSLQGLGLNTEAFF,TGTGCCAGCAGCCTACAGGGCCTCGGGCTCAACACTGAAGCTTTCTTT
TRBJ2-1,TRBV7-8,TRBD2,.,CASSLTSGYNEQFF,TGTGCCAGCAGCTTGACTAGCGGGTACAATGAGCAGTTCTTC
TRBJ1-2,TRBV29-1,.,.,CSVEGPGDGYTF,TGCAGCGTTGAGGGACCGGGGGATGGCTACACCTTC
TRBJ1-2,TRBV5-5,.,.,CASSLEQGARTGTF,TGTGCCAGCAGCTTGGAACAGGGTGCCCGCACGGGCACCTTC
TRBJ2-4,TRBV7-2,.,.,CASSLAPRGQTKNIQYF,TGTGCCAGCAGCTTAGCCCCGCGGGGTCAAACCAAAAACATTCAGTACTTC
TRBJ2-7,TRBV7-9,.,few,CASSLGMRYEQYF,TGTGCCAGCAGCTTAGGTATGAGATACGAGCAGTACTTC
TRBJ2-1,TRBV7-9,.,few,CASFRNEQFF,TGTGCCAGCTTTCGGAATGAGCAGTTCTTC
TRBJ1-1,TRBV7-2,.,.,CASSRGRGNTEAFF,TGTGCCAGCAGCCGGGGTCGGGGGAACACTGAAGCTTTCTTT
TRBJ2-2,TRBV27,.,.,CTSSPYGGTNTGELFF,TGTACCAGCAGTCCCTACGGCGGGACCAACACCGGGGAGCTGTTTTTT
TRBJ2-2,TRBV7-9,TRBD1,.,CASSLLQGGDAGELFF,TGTGCCAGCAGCTTATTACAGGGGGGAGACGCCGGGGAGCTGTTTTTT
TRBJ1-6,TRBV10-2,.,.,CASSESTSRDSPLHF,TGCGCCAGCAGTGAGTCGACCAGCAGGGATTCACCCCTCCACTTT
TRBJ2-7,TRBV7-8,.,few,CASSLAQVSEQYF,TGTGCCAGCAGCTTAGCGCAGGTGTCCGAGCAGTACTTC
TRBJ2-5,TRBV4-1,.,.,CASSLRGLPPETQYF,TGCGCCAGCAGCCTCAGGGGACTACCGCCGGAGACCCAGTACTTC
TRBJ2-1,TRBV13,.,many,CASSPGTSALNEQFF,TGTGCCAGCAGCCCCGGGACATCCGCACTCAATGAGCAGTTCTTC
TRBJ1-1,TRBV2,.,.,CASSEKGWSTEAFF,TGTGCCAGCAGTGAAAAGGGGTGGAGCACTGAAGCTTTCTTT
TRBJ1-5,TRBV6-5,.,.,CASSFTASGPQHF,TGTGCCAGCAGCTTTACCGCCAGCGGGCCCCAGCATTTT
TRBJ2-7,TRBV5-8,TRBD1,.,CASSFAGTGYEQYF,TGTGCCAGCAGCTTCGCCGGGACAGGGTACGAGCAGTACTTC
TRBJ2-1,TRBV10-3,TRBD2,once,CAISGPSGLGQFF,TGTGCCATCAGTGGGCCGTCGGGACTAGGGCAGTTCTTC
TRBJ2-2,TRBV2,.,once,CASSEISVAGELFF,TGTGCCAGCAGTGAGATTTCGGTAGCCGGGGAGCTGTTTTTT
TRBJ2-5,TRBV29-1,TRBD1,few,CSVDLTGGQETQYF,TGCAGCGTTGACCTGACAGGGGGACAAGAGACCCAGTACTTC
TRBJ2-7,TRBV7-9,.,few,CASSYTLAHEQYF,TGTGCCAGCAGCTATACTCTCGCGCACGAGCAGTACTTC
TRBJ1-6,TRBV7-2,.,.,CASGRDKDSPLHF,TGTGCCAGCGGACGGGACAAGGATTCACCCCTCCACTTT
TRBJ1-3,TRBV7-8,.,.,CASSVSVVVSGNTIYF,TGTGCCAGCAGCGTTTCCGTAGTGGTCTCTGGAAACACCATATATTTT
TRBJ2-5,TRBV5-6,TRBD1,.,CASILWSGGVPQETQYF,TGTGCCAGCATCCTCTGGTCAGGGGGCGTACCCCAAGAGACCCAGTACTTC
TRBJ1-6,TRBV6-6,TRBD1,.,CATGTGVSQNSPLHF,TGTGCCACCGGGACAGGGGTATCCCAAAATTCACCCCTCCACTTT
TRBJ1-1,TRBV4-3,.,once,CASSQGRGNTEAFF,TGCGCCAGCAGCCAAGGCAGAGGAAACACTGAAGCTTTCTTT
TRBJ2-5,TRBV11-2,.,.,CASSPGKGKPSGTQYF,TGTGCCAGCAGCCCCGGCAAGGGGAAGCCCTCGGGGACCCAGTACTTC
TRBJ2-3,TRBV9,TRBD2,.,CASSVVSGGDTDTQYF,TGTGCCAGCAGCGTAGTATCGGGGGGGGACACAGATACGCAGTATTTT
TRBJ1-4,TRBV5-1,TRBD1,once,CASSLGQGSGEKLFF,TGCGCCAGCAGCTTGGGACAGGGGTCGGGTGAAAAACTGTTTTTT
TRBJ1-1,TRBV5-8,.,.,CASSLGANTEAFF,TGTGCCAGCAGCTTGGGGGCTAACACTGAAGCTTTCTTT
TRBJ1-4,TRBV7-9,TRBD1,.,CASSPGTGPNEKLFF,TGTGCCAGCAGCCCCGGGACAGGGCCTAATGAAAAACTGTTTTTT
TRBJ1-2,TRBV7-9,.,.,CASSLRGNYGYTF,TGTGCCAGCAGCTTAAGGGGCAACTATGGCTACACCTTC
TRBJ2-7,TRBV29-1,.,once,CSVTESYEQYF,TGCAGCGTTACAGAGTCCTACGAGCAGTACTTC
TRBJ2-7,TRBV13,TRBD1,once,CASSVQGANEQYF,TGTGCCAGCAGCGTACAGGGGGCAAACGAGCAGTACTTC
TRBJ2-7,TRBV5-6,.,once,CASSFIAGVDEQYF,TGTGCCAGCAGCTTTATTGCGGGCGTCGACGAGCAGTACTTC
TRBJ2-1,TRBV2,TRBD2,.,CARGGLAGSYNEQFF,TGTGCCCGAGGGGGACTAGCGGGGTCCTACAATGAGCAGTTCTTC
TRBJ1-1,TRBV4-1,.,.,CASSQDRRNLAFF,TGCGCCAGCAGCCAAGATCGGCGGAATCTGGCTTTCTTT
TRBJ2-7,TRBV7-9,.,.,CASRAPTGHTSSYEQYF,TGTGCCAGCAGGGCACCGACGGGACATACCAGCTCCTACGAGCAGTACTTC
TRBJ1-4,TRBV12-5,.,.,CASGRGQPLNEKLFF,TGTGCTAGTGGCCGCGGGCAGCCCCTTAATGAAAAACTGTTTTTT
TRBJ2-7,TRBV7-9,TRBD1,.,CASSLVPDRGYEQYF,TGTGCCAGCAGCTTAGTTCCGGACAGGGGTTACGAGCAGTACTTC
TRBJ1-1,TRBV2,.,.,CASRGFAVRGGNTEAFF,TGTGCCAGCAGAGGGTTTGCCGTCAGGGGTGGGAACACTGAAGCTTTCTTT
TRBJ2-7,TRBV6-5,.,.,CASSSQQGPYEQYF,TGTGCCAGCAGCTCTCAACAGGGCCCCTACGAGCAGTACTTC
TRBJ2-1,TRBV10-3,TRBD2,.,CAITGGGDEQFF,TGTGCCATCACGGGGGGGGGTGATGAGCAGTTCTTC